A single sample gave rise to the 21 T cell receptor beta chains below, sequenced in a study of cytomegalovirus exposure and HLA in healthy donors. PCR employed 60 Vbeta and 13 Jbeta primers. Only in-frame clones appear in the TCRdb table, and some are missing; sequencing was by immunoSEQ multiplex PCR. Of 95,000 or so clones listed, just under 70% were seen once; the top ten hold roughly 15%. Sequenced input: PBMCs. The origin of the receptors is a woman aged 45-65 years in good health and CMV-seropositive.

The chain couples TRBV7-9 to TRBJ1-6; D is uncertain. V was cut by 3 bases and J by 0 bases, with 6 bases left in between. There are 15 residues in the CDR3. CDR1 and CDR2 from the germline V gene are SEHNR and FQNEAQ (reference sequence). Here the CDR3 DNA reads TGTGCCAGCAGCTTGGGGAGCTCCTATAATTCACCCCTCCACTTT. Translation gives CASSLGSSYNSPLHF.

This clone was seen only a few times. The rearrangement uses TRBV7-9 and TRBJ2-1, with 9 bases that match TRBD2. Looked up from germline, CDR1 is SEHNR and CDR2 is FQNEAQ (reference sequence). The ends lost 4 bases at V and 4 bases at J; junction bases unmatched: 11. The CDR3 runs 17 residues. This chain's CDR3 is CASSSRETSGAYNEQFF. DNA for the CDR3: TGTGCCAGCAGCTCCCGAGAGACTAGCGGAGCGTACAATGAGCAGTTCTTC.

Of note for this clone: With a much larger clone just one base away, this may be a read error. This chain joins TRBV11-2 and TRBJ1-1; TRBD1 aligns across 7 bases. This CDR3 has 14 amino acids. The V gene end was trimmed by 3 bases and the J gene end by 1 base; junction bases not matched to a gene: 2. CDR1 and CDR2 from the germline V gene are SGHAT and FQNNGV. In DNA, the CDR3 is TGTGCCAGCAGCTTGTGGACAGGGAACACTGAAGCTTTCTTT. It specifies CASSLWTGNTEAFF.

This clone was seen a few times. The chain recombines TRBV5-1 with TRBJ2-5; 7 nucleotides align to TRBD1. The trim removed 4 bases at V and 5 bases at J, leaving 5 bases unmatched. The germline CDR1 and CDR2 sequences are SGHRS and YFSETQ. The CDR3 runs to 13 residues. The chain's CDR3 is CASSPTGPETQYF. For the CDR3, the DNA is TGCGCCAGCAGCCCGACAGGGCCGGAGACCCAGTACTTC.

This clone was seen only a few times. The chain recombines TRBV4-3 with TRBJ1-2; D is perhaps TRBD1 (5 bases). The CDR3 covers 15 residues. Trimming took 0 bases from V and 6 from J, leaving 14 bases between them. CDR1 LGHNA and CDR2 YSLEER come from the germline V gene. The CDR3, as DNA: TGCGCCAGCAGCCAAGATGTGGGGCAGGGTGATGGCTACACCTTC. Translation gives CASSQDVGQGDGYTF.

The gene calls are TRBV5-1 and TRBJ1-2; 8 bases map to TRBD1. Looked up from germline, CDR1 is SGHRS and CDR2 is YFSETQ. With V trimmed by 4 bases and J by 6 bases, 8 bases remained unmatched. The CDR3 is made up of 14 amino acids. The chain's CDR3 is CASSTDRVFDGYTF. CDR3 coding DNA: TGCGCCAGCAGCACGGACAGGGTCTTTGATGGCTACACCTTC.

The chain couples TRBV5-4 to TRBJ2-7; TRBD2 matches 8 bases. V was pared by 4 bases and J by 0 bases, with 9 bases of the junction left unmatched. The germline V gene has CDR1 SGHNT and CDR2 YYREEE (reference sequence). The CDR3 has 16 residues. The CDR3 DNA follows: TGTGCCAGCAGCCGGGGGGGGAGGGGGTTCTCCTACGAGCAGTACTTC. Protein sequence: CASSRGGRGFSYEQYF. Looking up the rest from reference TRBV5-4 and TRBJ2-7 gives the full variable domain: ETGVTQSPTHLIKTRGQQVTLRCSSQSGHNTVSWYQQALGQGPQFIFQYYREEENGRGNFPPRFSGLQFPNYSSELNVNALELDDSALYLCASSRGGRGFSYEQYFGPGTRLTVT.

The rearrangement uses TRBV28 and TRBJ1-6; D gene unclear. The CDR3 consists of 15 residues. The V end lost 3 bases, the J end lost 6 bases, and 12 bases lay between the germline ends. In germline, CDR1 is MDHEN, CDR2 SYDVKM. The CDR3 DNA sequence: TGTGCCAGCAGTTTGGGAGAGTCATTTAATTCACCCCTCCACTTT. This encodes CASSLGESFNSPLHF.

The rearrangement joins TRBV6-5 to TRBJ2-5; D may be TRBD1 (6 bases). CDR3 length: 12 amino acids. The V and J ends lost 8 bases and 6 bases respectively, with 13 bases between them. CDR1 MNHEY and CDR2 SVGAGI come from the germline V gene. CDR3 in DNA: TGTGCCAGCTGCGACAGGCGGCAGACCCAGTACTTC. It translates to CASCDRRQTQYF.

As concerns this clone: At one boundary the junction diverges from the germline segment, which might be a read error. The chain is built from TRBV5-1 and TRBJ2-5, with D perhaps matching TRBD2 (5 bases). The V gene's germline CDR1 is SGHRS and CDR2 YFSETQ. This CDR3 is 12 amino acids long. The CDR3 bases are TGCGCCAGCAGCTTGGCCGGGGAGACCCAGCACTTC. As protein: CASSLAGETQHF.

The chain links TRBV9 to TRBJ2-1; TRBD2 agrees at 13 bases. Trimming took 4 bases from V and 10 from J; bases not matched to a gene: 8. CDR1 SGDLS and CDR2 YYNGEE come from the germline V gene. The CDR3 totals 15 residues. The chain's CDR3 is CASSSGTSGVFEQFF. CDR3 nucleotides: TGTGCCAGCAGCTCCGGGACTAGCGGGGTATTCGAGCAGTTCTTC. The full variable domain, completed using reference TRBV9 and TRBJ2-1, is DSGVTQTPKHLITATGQRVTLRCSPRSGDLSVYWYQQSLDQGLQFLIQYYNGEERAKGNILERFSAQQFPDLHSELNLSSLELGDSALYFCASSSGTSGVFEQFFGPGTRLTVL.

This clone was seen only once. V is TRBV19 and J is TRBJ1-1; D call uncertain. V was trimmed by 0 bases and J by 2 bases, leaving 7 bases between them. Germline CDR1 is LNHDA and CDR2 is SQIVND (reference sequence). CDR3 length: 14 amino acids. In DNA form, the CDR3 reads TGTGCCAGTAGTATAGATGCAGGAAACACTGAAGCTTTCTTT. Translated: CASSIDAGNTEAFF.

In regard to this clone: Additional DNA sequences in this sample encode the identical CDR3. J is TRBJ1-5 and V is TRBV7-9; D ambiguous. The CDR3 totals 14 residues. Germline V gene lookup returns CDR1 SEHNR and CDR2 FQNEAQ (reference sequence). V was pared by 1 base and J by 2 bases, with 6 bases between. This CDR3 reads CASSLGGGNQPQHF. The CDR3 bases are TGTGCCAGCAGCTTAGGGGGAGGCAATCAGCCCCAGCATTTT. The entire variable domain, with the rest obtained from reference TRBV7-9 and TRBJ1-5, is as follows: DTGVSQNPRHKITKRGQNVTFRCDPISEHNRLYWYRQTLGQGPEFLTYFQNEAQLEKSRLLSDRFSAERPKGSFSTLEIQRTEQGDSAMYLCASSLGGGNQPQHFGDGTRLSIL.

The chain joins TRBV15 to TRBJ1-6, with a possible D match to TRBD1 (5 bases). V was clipped by 0 bases and J by 8 bases, with 20 bases between them. This CDR3 spans 18 amino acids. The germline gives CDR1 LNHNV, CDR2 YYDKDF (reference sequence). The CDR3 sequence: CATSRDHITGTKYSPLHF. CDR3 in DNA: TGTGCCACCAGCAGAGACCACATTACCGGGACTAAATATTCACCCCTCCACTTT.

The V and J genes are TRBV28 and TRBJ1-2; 9 nucleotides line up with TRBD1. J lost 12 bases, V lost 7 bases, and 12 bases had no gene match. The CDR3 spans 13 residues. Germline V lookup: CDR1 MDHEN, CDR2 SYDVKM. This CDR3 is CASTLATGTGNTF. Here the CDR3 DNA reads TGTGCCAGCACCCTTGCGACCGGGACAGGGAACACCTTC.

The rearrangement uses TRBV4-2 and TRBJ2-2; 8 nucleotides align to TRBD2. Germline loops: CDR1 LGHNA, CDR2 YNFKEQ. V lost 0 bases to trimming and J lost 7 bases; unmatched junction nucleotides: 7. The CDR3 is 16 residues long. DNA for the CDR3: TGTGCCAGCAGCCAAGATCGGGGGGGAAAGGGCGGGGAGCTGTTTTTT. Residues: CASSQDRGGKGGELFF.

This clone has just a few counts. The chain employs TRBV7-9 and TRBJ2-2; 13 bases are shared with TRBD2. Germline-derived CDR1 and CDR2 are SEHNR and FQNEAQ (reference sequence). V shed 5 bases, J shed 3 bases, and the junction held 12 bases outside the gene matches. The CDR3 totals 19 residues. CDR3 residues: CASSGLPGTSGKYTGELFF. The CDR3 DNA is TGTGCCAGCAGCGGACTCCCCGGGACTAGCGGGAAGTACACCGGGGAGCTGTTTTTT.

This chain joins TRBV19 and TRBJ2-7; TRBD2 might be the D (6 bases). V was shortened by 7 bases and J by 2 bases, with 15 bases between the two germline ends. The CDR3 totals 14 residues. In germline, CDR1 is LNHDA, CDR2 SQIVND (reference sequence). The CDR3 here is CASKSGSGPYEQYF. The CDR3 DNA reads TGTGCCAGTAAGTCCGGTAGCGGCCCCTACGAGCAGTACTTC.

The V and J genes are TRBV30 and TRBJ2-7; 9 bases agree with TRBD2. Germline V lookup: CDR1 GTSNPN, CDR2 SVGIG (reference sequence). This CDR3 has 13 residues. The junction had 7 bases not matched to a gene; V was cut back by 3 bases and J by 7 bases. The CDR3, as DNA: TGTGCCTGGAGGCTAGCGGGAATTCGGGAGCAGTACTTC. Protein: CAWRLAGIREQYF.

This chain joins TRBV5-1 and TRBJ1-2; unclear D gene. This CDR3 contains 13 residues. Germline assignment: CDR1 SGHRS and CDR2 YFSETQ. V was pared by 0 bases and J by 2 bases, with 5 bases between. CDR3 in amino acids: CASSLVGNYGYTF. CDR3 DNA: TGCGCCAGCAGCTTGGTGGGCAACTATGGCTACACCTTC.

The chain is built from TRBV9 and TRBJ2-7; 8 bases map to TRBD1. Germline V gene lookup returns CDR1 SGDLS and CDR2 YYNGEE. The CDR3 loop spans 16 amino acids. Trimming cost V 1 base and J 4 bases; bases outside gene matches: 10. The CDR3 DNA sequence: TGTGCCAGCAGCGTACGGGCGGACAGGGAAACTTACGAGCAGTACTTC. It encodes CASSVRADRETYEQYF.